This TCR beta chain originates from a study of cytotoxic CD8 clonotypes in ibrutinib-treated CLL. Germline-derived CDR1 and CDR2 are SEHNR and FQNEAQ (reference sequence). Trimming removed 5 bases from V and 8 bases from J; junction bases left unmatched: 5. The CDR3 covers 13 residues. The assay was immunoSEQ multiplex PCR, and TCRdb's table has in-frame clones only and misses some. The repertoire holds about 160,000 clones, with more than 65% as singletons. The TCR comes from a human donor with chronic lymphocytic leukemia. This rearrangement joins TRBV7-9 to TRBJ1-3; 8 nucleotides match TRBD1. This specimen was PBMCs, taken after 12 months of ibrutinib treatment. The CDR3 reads CASSRGQGDTIYF. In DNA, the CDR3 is TGTGCCAGCAGCAGAGGACAGGGCGACACCATATATTTT.